Listed below are T cell receptor beta chains from one sample, sequenced in a study of T-cell memory formation after mild COVID-19. TCRdb re-derived calls from the 5' RACE reads in MiXCR, one entry per CDR3 protein. The sample contains about 57,000 distinct CDR3 sequences, 12% of which appear only once. The sample consisted of PBMCs or a T cell subset sorted from them (not recorded which). These receptors were collected from a young man who had mild COVID-19 (a few samples of this study predate the infection). Cell type and time point are not known. The CDR3 runs from the conserved cysteine through the conserved F or W. The order of the fields is D gene, clone size, V gene, J gene, CDR3 protein, CDR3 DNA. A D gene is named only where the DNA matches it firmly. Only some rows state a clone size, as once, few, many or a class for expanded clones.

>TRBD1|.|TRBV7-6|TRBJ1-2
CASSSGTGTYGYTF
TGTGCCAGCAGCTCCGGGACAGGCACCTATGGCTACACCTTC
>.|many|TRBV25-1|TRBJ2-1
CASSEEGTRHEQFF
TGTGCCAGCAGTGAAGAGGGAACGCGCCATGAGCAGTTCTTC
>.|many|TRBV12-3/TRBV12-4|TRBJ2-2
CASSRSTGELFF
TGTGCCAGCAGTCGATCCACCGGGGAGCTGTTTTTT
>.|.|TRBV12-5|TRBJ2-6
CASGLVLSSPAGTSGANVLTF
TGTGCTAGTGGTTTGGTACTATCCAGTCCAGCAGGAACCTCTGGGGCCAACGTCCTGACTTTC
>.|many|TRBV4-2|TRBJ2-1
CASSQDVHSSYNEQFF
TGTGCCAGCAGCCAAGACGTTCATAGCTCCTACAATGAGCAGTTCTTC
>TRBD1|few|TRBV5-1|TRBJ2-5
CASSSTGGSGTQYF
TGCGCCAGCAGCAGTACAGGGGGTTCAGGGACCCAGTACTTC
>.|few|TRBV12-3/TRBV12-4|TRBJ1-5
CASSLWYRHSNQPQHF
TGTGCCAGCAGTTTATGGTACAGACATAGCAATCAGCCCCAGCATTTT
>.|.|TRBV30|TRBJ1-1
CAWSVLLNTEAFF
TGTGCCTGGAGTGTACTTTTGAACACTGAAGCTTTCTTT
>.|many|TRBV5-1|TRBJ1-2
CASSSGTLGGYTF
TGCGCCAGCAGCTCCGGGACCCTAGGTGGCTACACCTTC
>.|.|TRBV2|TRBJ2-1
CAIPVGNEQFF
TGTGCCATCCCAGTCGGCAATGAGCAGTTCTTC
>TRBD1|few|TRBV4-3|TRBJ1-4
CASSQYQGATNEKLFF
TGCGCCAGCAGCCAATATCAGGGGGCAACTAATGAAAAACTGTTTTTT
>TRBD1|.|TRBV29-1|TRBJ2-5
CSVQGDRGETQYF
TGCAGCGTTCAAGGGGACAGGGGGGAGACCCAGTACTTC
>.|.|TRBV6-1|TRBJ1-5
CASRTDRRFAQPQHF
TGTGCCAGCAGGACTGACAGACGATTTGCCCAGCCCCAGCATTTT
>TRBD2|few|TRBV7-2|TRBJ2-1
CASSRESGVYNEQFF
TGTGCCAGCAGCCGGGAGAGCGGGGTCTACAATGAGCAGTTCTTC
>.|many|TRBV6-5|TRBJ2-7
CASSSSGHSYEQYF
TGTGCCAGCAGTTCCTCGGGACACTCCTACGAGCAGTACTTC
>.|few|TRBV28|TRBJ2-3
CASTRTDTDTQYF
TGTGCCAGCACCCGGACAGACACAGATACGCAGTATTTT
>.|.|TRBV6-6|TRBJ1-2
CAITLRGRGYGYTF
TGTGCCATCACCCTTCGGGGCCGGGGGTATGGCTACACCTTC
>.|.|TRBV11-2|TRBJ2-7
CASSLGAGQYF
TGTGCCAGCAGCTTAGGGGCCGGACAGTACTTC
>TRBD1|many|TRBV7-9|TRBJ2-1
CASSGPTGGSYNEQFF
TGTGCCAGCAGCGGGCCGACAGGGGGCTCCTACAATGAGCAGTTCTTC
>TRBD1|many|TRBV7-3|TRBJ1-1
CASSLMAGGEAFF
TGTGCCAGCAGCTTAATGGCAGGGGGAGAAGCTTTCTTT
>.|few|TRBV6-1|TRBJ1-1
CASREPGAPSTEAFF
TGTGCCAGCCGCGAACCGGGAGCCCCCTCCACTGAAGCTTTCTTT
>TRBD1|.|TRBV20-1|TRBJ1-5
CSAGPLTGALALPQHF
TGCAGTGCAGGCCCTCTTACAGGGGCCCTAGCCTTGCCCCAGCATTTT
>TRBD1|once|TRBV29-1|TRBJ1-1
CSVKGAGTEAFF
TGCAGCGTTAAGGGGGCTGGCACTGAAGCTTTCTTT